The 9 T cell receptor beta chains reported below all come from one sample, sequenced in a study of beta chain features in type 1 diabetes. Sequenced material consisted of expressed TCRB transcripts (all of the isolated RNA was reverse transcribed). Clones were sequenced by immunoSEQ multiplex PCR, and TCRdb holds only the in-frame ones, with some missing. The sample carries 350,000 or so clones, 15% to 20% recorded once. Sequences were obtained from naive CD4+ T cells from blood. The source is a woman between 18 and 29 years old in good health.

The chain links TRBV7-9 to TRBJ1-5; 7 positions match TRBD1. The CDR3 is 15 residues long. With 3 bases clipped from V and 3 bases from J, the junction kept 5 bases outside the gene matches. Germline values: CDR1 SEHNR, CDR2 FQNEAQ (reference sequence). The DNA for the CDR3 is TGTGCCAGCAGCTTGGGTCAGGGGGACAATCAGCCCCAGCATTTT. Protein product: CASSLGQGDNQPQHF.

The chain combines TRBV5-1 with TRBJ2-7; 12 nucleotides match TRBD2. With 4 bases clipped from V and 0 bases from J, the junction kept 8 bases outside the gene matches. The CDR3 runs 17 residues. Germline V CDR1 and CDR2: SGHRS, YFSETQ. CDR3 DNA sequence: TGCGCCAGCAGCAAGACTAGCGGGAGTGGGGCCTCCTACGAGCAGTACTTC. Translating gives CASSKTSGSGASYEQYF.

There are a few counts of this clone. The CDR3 region is CASSDLAGSYNEQFF. CDR3 sequence (DNA): TGTGCCAGCAGCGACCTAGCGGGGTCTTACAATGAGCAGTTCTTC. The chain uses TRBV7-3 and TRBJ2-1, with 9 bases fitting TRBD2. Germline lookup yields CDR1 SGHTA and CDR2 FQGTGA. The CDR3 totals 15 residues. Trimming removed 5 bases from V and 4 bases from J; junction bases left unmatched: 6.

This clone was seen more than once but under ten times. The CDR3 nucleotides are TGCAGCGTTGAAGACCCGTCAGGGGGCGGTGGCTACACCTTC. Residues: CSVEDPSGGGGYTF. V and J are TRBV29-1 and TRBJ1-2, with TRBD1 identical over 8 bases. Germline V gene sequence: CDR1 SQVTM, CDR2 ANQGSEA. V was pared by 0 bases and J by 7 bases, with 7 bases of the junction left unmatched. The CDR3 is 14 amino acids.

This chain uses TRBV30 with TRBJ1-5, with D possibly TRBD1 on 5 matching bases. CDR3 length: 13 amino acids. Germline V gene lookup returns CDR1 GTSNPN and CDR2 SVGIG (reference sequence). With 5 bases removed from V and 6 bases from J, the gap between germline ends came to 14 bases. In nucleotides, the CDR3 is TGTGCCTGGGGGCGGGGGGACGGTCAGCCCCAGCATTTT. It specifies CAWGRGDGQPQHF.

V usage is TRBV29-1 and J usage is TRBJ1-5; 7 nucleotides align to TRBD1. Germline values: CDR1 SQVTM, CDR2 ANQGSEA. This CDR3 is built from 13 residues. V dropped 4 bases and J dropped 6; count of bases not matched to a gene: 6. The CDR3 bases are TGCAGCGTTGGAGCAGGGGGAGGTCAGCCCCAGCATTTT. Amino acid sequence: CSVGAGGGQPQHF.

The chain has TRBV29-1 and TRBJ2-3; TRBD1 aligns across 7 bases. The CDR3 covers 13 residues. V dropped 5 bases and J dropped 3; count of bases not matched to a gene: 5. Per germline, CDR1 SQVTM and CDR2 ANQGSEA. CDR3 DNA sequence: TGCAGCGTTAGGGGCAGGGGGACAGATACGCAGTATTTT. Translated, it gives CSVRGRGTDTQYF.

This clone was recorded a few times. The DNA for the CDR3 is TGTGCCAGCAGCCCCGGGAGATACGAGCAGTACTTC. Its translation: CASSPGRYEQYF. V and J are TRBV7-9 and TRBJ2-7; possible D gene TRBD2, 6 bases. This CDR3 is 12 amino acids long. In germline, CDR1 is SEHNR, CDR2 FQNEAQ (reference sequence). Trimming took 5 bases from V and 4 from J, leaving 9 bases between them.

The chain employs TRBV2 and TRBJ2-1; 7 bases line up with TRBD1. Germline-derived CDR1 and CDR2 are SNHLY and FYNNEI. V lost 7 bases and J lost 5; bases outside the gene matches: 8. The CDR3 spans 14 residues. Here the CDR3 DNA reads TGTGCCAGCACCCTGGACAGGCGGAACAATGAGCAGTTCTTC. Residues: CASTLDRRNNEQFF.